The T cell receptor beta chain under discussion was sequenced for a study of T cell changes during pregnancy in multiple sclerosis. Repertoires were generated with immunoSEQ multiplex PCR, while TCRdb's copy carries only in-frame clones and drops some. The sample has around 43,000 clones; around 93% are singletons. Germline V gene sequence: CDR1 MDHEN, CDR2 SYDVKM. Trimming took 5 bases from V and 4 from J; bases not matched to a gene: 11. The CDR3 has 16 amino acids. Sample: CD8+ T cells from peripheral blood mononuclear cells, taken after pregnancy. This TCR was recovered from a female donor with multiple sclerosis, enrolled in a pregnancy study. The chain is built from TRBV28 and TRBJ1-5; 7 bases align to TRBD1. The CDR3 DNA is TGTGCCAGCAGTCCTGTAGGGGGCCGGGGGAATCAGCCCCAGCATTTT. Translated, it gives CASSPVGGRGNQPQHF.